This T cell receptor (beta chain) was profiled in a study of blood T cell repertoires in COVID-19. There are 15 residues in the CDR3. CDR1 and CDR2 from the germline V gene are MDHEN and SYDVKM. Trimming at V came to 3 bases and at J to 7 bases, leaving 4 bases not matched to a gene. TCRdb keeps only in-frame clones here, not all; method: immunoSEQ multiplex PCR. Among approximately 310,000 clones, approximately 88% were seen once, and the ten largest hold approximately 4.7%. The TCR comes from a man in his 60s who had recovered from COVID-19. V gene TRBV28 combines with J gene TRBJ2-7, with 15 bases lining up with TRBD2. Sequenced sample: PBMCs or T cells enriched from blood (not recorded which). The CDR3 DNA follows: TGTGCCAGCAGTTTGACCGGGACTAGCGGGAGGGAGCAGTACTTC. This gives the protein CASSLTGTSGREQYF.